The following is a T cell receptor (beta chain) sequence with its context. Adults between roughly 18 and 95 years of age took part from approximately 24 US areas. Exposed enrollees encountered a COVID-19 case at some point within 2 weeks before study entry. This sample was included in a study of blood T cell repertoires in COVID-19. On the study more broadly: PBMCs, B-cell-depleted T cells, or T cells provided the cDNA or gDNA that made up the material.

Germline CDR1 is MNHEY and CDR2 is SVGAGI. The CDR3 consists of 15 residues. Losses at the gene ends were 6 bases for V and 4 bases for J; bases not matched to a gene: 6. Original methodology: Nucleated cell number was recorded as an estimate derived from reference gene primer amplification. Data came from immunoSEQ multiplex PCR; TCRdb stores just in-frame clones and leaves some out. For V, J and clone size, that table is used; D and trimming come from the DNA. The sample has about 300,000 clones; roughly 86% are singletons. This chain joins TRBV6-5 and TRBJ2-5; 12 nucleotides agree with TRBD2. The sequenced material came from PBMCs or T cells enriched from blood (not recorded which). This sequence was found in a woman aged 50 to 60 who had been exposed to COVID-19. The CDR3 nucleotides are TGTGCCAGCAGAAGACTAGCGGGGGCCGGAGAGACCCAGTACTTC. It yields the protein CASRRLAGAGETQYF.